The 10 T cell receptor beta chains in this list originate from one sample, sequenced in a study of blood T cell repertoires in COVID-19. The assay was immunoSEQ multiplex PCR, and TCRdb's table has in-frame clones only and misses some. The data contain a few hundred thousand clones, approximately 86% of them singletons. The sequenced sample consisted of peripheral blood. The receptors derive from a man aged 25-40 years with active or convalescent COVID-19.

The chain couples TRBV3-1 (or the pseudogene TRBV3-2) to TRBJ2-7; 10 nucleotides agree with TRBD1. Trimming cost V 1 base and J 2 bases; bases outside gene matches: 8. Germline lookup yields CDR1 LGHDT and CDR2 YNNKEL (reference sequence). The CDR3 sequence is 17 residues long. The DNA of the CDR3 is TGTGCCAGCAGCCAAGTCCGGGACAGGGGACTTCCCTACGAGCAGTACTTC. Encoded protein: CASSQVRDRGLPYEQYF.

The chain couples TRBV6-5 to TRBJ1-2; TRBD1 agrees at 7 bases. Losses at the gene ends were 6 bases for V and 4 bases for J; bases not matched to a gene: 11. Germline V gives CDR1 MNHEY, CDR2 SVGAGI. There are 15 residues in the CDR3. The CDR3 spells CASSPTGVTRYGYTF. DNA for the CDR3: TGTGCCAGCAGCCCCACAGGGGTTACTCGCTATGGCTACACCTTC.

The CDR3 here is CASSFRGQGWGTGELFF. As DNA, the CDR3 is TGTGCCAGCAGTTTTAGGGGACAGGGATGGGGCACCGGGGAGCTGTTTTTT. The rearrangement uses TRBV11-2 and TRBJ2-2; 9 bases align to TRBD1. V was clipped by 6 bases and J by 4 bases; unmatched bases: 12. CDR1 is SGHAT and CDR2 is FQNNGV in the germline V gene. The length of the CDR3 is 17 residues.

J is TRBJ1-3 and V is TRBV30; D perhaps matches TRBD1 (5 bases). With 5 bases removed from V and 4 bases from J, the gap between germline ends came to 24 bases. Germline V gives CDR1 GTSNPN, CDR2 SVGIG (reference sequence). CDR3 length: 17 residues. The CDR3 here is CAWSNDLGLIGGNTIYF. CDR3 in DNA: TGTGCCTGGTCCAACGATCTGGGGCTTATCGGAGGAAACACCATATATTTT. Filled out from reference TRBV30 and TRBJ1-3, the complete variable domain reads SQTIHQWPATLVQPVGSPLSLECTVEGTSNPNLYWYRQAAGRGLQLLFYSVGIGQISSEVPQNLSASRPQDRQFILSSKKLLLSDSGFYLCAWSNDLGLIGGNTIYFGEGSWLTVV.

V usage is TRBV11-2 and J usage is TRBJ1-1, with a tentative D call TRBD1 (6 bases). This CDR3 comprises 15 residues. Per germline, CDR1 SGHAT and CDR2 FQNNGV. V lost 2 bases to trimming and J lost 6 bases, with 16 bases between them. CDR3 amino acids: CASSLTLDRISEAFF. Written as DNA, the CDR3 is TGTGCCAGCAGCTTAACTCTGGACAGAATATCTGAAGCTTTCTTT.

The V gene is TRBV19, the J gene TRBJ2-7; perhaps TRBD1 as D (5 bases). Germline lookup yields CDR1 LNHDA and CDR2 SQIVND (reference sequence). V was pared by 3 bases and J by 6 bases, with 18 bases between. The CDR3 has 15 amino acids. CDR3 in amino acids: CASSIDRARGSEQYF. The CDR3 region has the DNA TGTGCCAGTAGTATCGACCGGGCTAGGGGCTCCGAGCAGTACTTC.

This chain joins TRBV5-5 and TRBJ2-7; D ambiguous. The CDR3 is made up of 17 amino acids. Trimming removed 3 bases from V and 5 bases from J, with 24 bases in between. CDR1 SGHKS and CDR2 YYEKEE come from the germline V gene (reference sequence). CDR3 sequence reads: CASSSGASGSGWDEQYF. The DNA of the CDR3 is TGTGCCAGCAGCTCTGGAGCCTCGGGTAGTGGTTGGGACGAGCAGTACTTC.

The chain employs TRBV7-9 and TRBJ2-4, with unresolved D. V was shortened by 1 base and J by 8 bases, with 15 bases between the two germline ends. Per germline, CDR1 SEHNR and CDR2 FQNEAQ (reference sequence). The CDR3 has 15 residues. This CDR3 reads CASSLGRLGGDIQYF. CDR3 bases: TGTGCCAGCAGCTTAGGCCGGTTAGGCGGAGACATTCAGTACTTC.

Only one count was recorded for this clone. This chain joins TRBV4-3 and TRBJ2-7; 7 nucleotides line up with TRBD1. The CDR3 sequence is 15 residues long. Germline trimming cut 6 bases from V and 1 base from J; bases unmatched to any gene: 9. The germline V gene has CDR1 LGHNA and CDR2 YSLEER. The CDR3 DNA follows: TGCGCCAGCAGTCCAAGGACAGGATCGTCCTACGAGCAGTACTTC. Residues: CASSPRTGSSYEQYF.

This clone was counted a single time. The V call is TRBV7-2, the J call TRBJ2-7; possible D gene TRBD2, 6 bases. From germline, CDR1 is SGHTA and CDR2 FQGNSA. This CDR3 is built from 14 residues. V lost 5 bases, J lost 4 bases, and 15 bases lay in between. CDR3 coding DNA: TGTGCCAGCAGCGCGGGACCCCCGGCGTACGAGCAGTACTTC. Translating it yields CASSAGPPAYEQYF.